These 25 T cell receptor beta chains originate from one sample sequenced in a study of blood T cells in healthy people across ages (dated by TCRdb to about 2015). The library was built by means of 5' RACE. For sequencing, an Illumina HiSeq 2500 was employed. The second PCR ran for roughly 7 to 11 cycles and used a J-beta primer mix along with a sample-barcoded 5' primer. TCRdb itself trimmed the public reads at Q25 with fastp, ran MiXCR and retained productive beta chains. Entries that share a CDR3 protein sequence are merged under the most common genes and DNA. The sample yields about 1.8 million distinct CDR3 sequences; about 50% were counted once. Less than 2.5% of the sample comes from the top ten. The sequenced material came from blood. The source of these receptors is a woman aged 35 to 49 in good health.

This clonotype was observed many times. The chain links TRBV7-2 to TRBJ2-5; 10 bases line up with TRBD2. V lost 5 bases, J lost 4 bases, and 13 bases stayed unmatched. This CDR3 comprises 17 residues. Germline CDR1 SGHTA, CDR2 FQGNSA. In nucleotides, the CDR3 is TGTGCCAGCAGCCCCAGTTGGGCTAGCGGGGGACGAGAGACCCAGTACTTC. Its translation: CASSPSWASGGRETQYF.

This clonotype has just a few counts. This chain joins TRBV4-1 and TRBJ2-3, with a possible D match to TRBD2 (6 bases). Germline values: CDR1 MGHRA, CDR2 YSYEKL. Trimming removed 4 bases from V and 0 bases from J, with 14 bases in between. CDR3 length: 16 residues. The CDR3 DNA follows: TGCGCCAGCAGCCCCCGGGTAGCGGAAAGCACAGATACGCAGTATTTT. Translation gives CASSPRVAESTDTQYF.

V is TRBV20-1 and J is TRBJ2-4, with D possibly being TRBD1 or TRBD2 (6 bases each). The J call may be faulty, since TRBJ2-7 better matches the DNA end. Germline V CDR1 and CDR2: DFQATT, SNEGSKA (reference sequence). The CDR3 length is 17 residues. The CDR3 loop is CSAFSTQGNWGVYEQYF. The CDR3 DNA follows: TGCAGTGCTTTTTCCACCCAGGGGAATTGGGGGGTCTACGAGCAGTACTTC.

The rearrangement links TRBV5-1 to TRBJ1-4; possibly TRBD1 for D (6 bases). This CDR3 comprises 14 residues. V was shortened by 3 bases and J by 3 bases, with 9 bases between the two germline ends. Germline V gene lookup returns CDR1 SGHRS and CDR2 YFSETQ. Here the CDR3 DNA reads TGCGCCAGCAGCTGGGGGGCCGCTAATGAAAAACTGTTTTTT. Amino acid sequence: CASSWGAANEKLFF.

This chain links TRBV7-6 with TRBJ2-7; possibly TRBD2 for D (7 bases). The CDR3 covers 15 residues. V was clipped by 2 bases and J by 1 base, with 12 bases between them. Germline V gene sequence: CDR1 SGHVS, CDR2 FNYEAQ. CDR3 residues: CASSLPGGLSYEQYF. The DNA of the CDR3 is TGTGCCAGCAGCTTACCCGGGGGGCTATCCTACGAGCAGTACTTC.

The chain couples TRBV12-5 to TRBJ2-3; TRBD1 matches 9 bases. Trimming at V came to 7 bases and at J to 6 bases, leaving 8 bases not matched to a gene. The CDR3 runs 14 residues. Germline V CDR1 and CDR2: LGHNT, FRNRAP. The CDR3: CASVMDRGGDTQYF. The DNA of the CDR3 is TGTGCTAGTGTGATGGACAGGGGAGGGGATACGCAGTATTTT.

This chain joins TRBV11-3 and TRBJ2-1; D gene ambiguous. The germline V and J ends were trimmed by 3 bases and 6 bases, with 12 bases remaining between them. CDR1 is SGHNT, CDR2 YENEEA, per germline. The CDR3 is 14 amino acids. CDR3: CASSLGNSPNEQFF. The CDR3 bases are TGTGCCAGCAGCTTGGGCAATAGCCCCAATGAGCAGTTCTTC.

This clonotype was detected only a few times. V usage is TRBV29-1 and J usage is TRBJ1-4, with a tentative D call TRBD1 (6 bases). Trimming cost V 5 bases and J 3 bases, with 10 bases left between them. CDR3 length: 13 amino acids. Germline CDR1 is SQVTM and CDR2 is ANQGSEA. As DNA, the CDR3 is TGCAGCGTTAGGACAGCTCCTAATGAAAAACTGTTTTTT. Its translation: CSVRTAPNEKLFF.

This chain uses TRBV7-2 with TRBJ2-1, with 10 bases that match TRBD2. J was trimmed by 5 bases and V by 5 bases; bases with no gene match: 6. This CDR3 contains 15 residues. Germline CDR1 is SGHTA and CDR2 is FQGNSA. CDR3 in DNA: TGTGCCAGCAGCATTCGGACTAGCGGCCACAATGAGCAGTTCTTC. Protein product: CASSIRTSGHNEQFF.

The genes are TRBV7-9 and TRBJ2-3; the D is unclear. Germline loops: CDR1 SEHNR, CDR2 FQNEAQ (reference sequence). With 5 bases removed from V and 1 base from J, the gap between germline ends came to 10 bases. The CDR3 totals 14 residues. In DNA, the CDR3 is TGTGCCAGCAGCGTGCGCAGCCGCACAGATACGCAGTATTTT. Its translation: CASSVRSRTDTQYF.

This clonotype was seen a handful of times. The chain links TRBV3-1 to TRBJ2-7, with D maybe TRBD2 (6 bases). Looked up from germline, CDR1 is LGHDT and CDR2 is YNNKEL (reference sequence). Between the trimmed V and J ends, which lost 5 bases and 2 bases, there was a span of 16 bases. CDR3 size: 15 residues. The CDR3: CASSNRDSRTYEQYF. The CDR3 DNA is TGTGCCAGCAGCAACCGGGACTCTCGAACCTACGAGCAGTACTTC.

This chain links TRBV6-5 with TRBJ2-5, with a tentative D call TRBD1 (5 bases). Trimming cost V 7 bases and J 4 bases, with 16 bases left between them. The CDR3 covers 14 residues. Germline V lookup: CDR1 MNHEY, CDR2 SVGAGI. Written as DNA, the CDR3 is TGTGCCAGCACCGATCGGACACAATTAGAGACCCAGTACTTC. Its translation: CASTDRTQLETQYF.

This clonotype was recorded a few times. This chain uses TRBV4-3 with TRBJ1-2; D call uncertain. CDR3 length: 14 residues. Germline assignment: CDR1 LGHNA and CDR2 YSLEER. The V end lost 4 bases, the J end lost 3 bases, and 12 bases lay between the germline ends. CDR3 nucleotide sequence: TGCGCCAGCAGCCCTGAATCGTTGGACTATGGCTACACCTTC. This gives the protein CASSPESLDYGYTF.

There are a few counts of this clonotype. This sequence joins TRBV5-1 and TRBJ2-5; 7 nucleotides line up with TRBD1. Germline CDR1 reads SGHRS; CDR2 reads YFSETQ. Trimming at V came to 4 bases and at J to 5 bases, leaving 8 bases not matched to a gene. This CDR3 region has 14 residues. The CDR3 DNA sequence: TGCGCCAGCAGCCCCGGACAGGTCGAGGAGACCCAGTACTTC. Protein sequence: CASSPGQVEETQYF.

This clonotype has just a few counts. The chain is built from TRBV20-1 and TRBJ2-7; D is perhaps TRBD1 (6 bases). V lost 6 bases to trimming and J lost 5 bases, with 14 bases between them. The germline gives CDR1 DFQATT, CDR2 SNEGSKA (reference sequence). The CDR3 contains 12 residues. The CDR3, as DNA: TGCAGTGCAACGCAGGGGAACCACGAGCAGTACTTC. Translation gives CSATQGNHEQYF.

This sequence joins TRBV20-1 and TRBJ2-5; 9 nucleotides match TRBD2. After removal of 6 bases from V and 1 base from J, the junction contained 12 bases not matched to a gene. This CDR3 contains 16 residues. CDR1 and CDR2 (germline): DFQATT, SNEGSKA (reference sequence). CDR3 amino acids: CSAMGLRGGFQETQYF. In DNA form, the CDR3 reads TGCAGTGCAATGGGGCTGCGGGGGGGCTTCCAAGAGACCCAGTACTTC.

This sequence joins TRBV6-1 and TRBJ1-4; D possibly corresponds to TRBD1 (6 bases). The V end was cut by 6 bases, the J end by 5 bases, with 13 bases between. CDR3 size: 14 residues. Germline V gene lookup returns CDR1 MNHNS and CDR2 SASEGT. The CDR3 protein is CASRVLQGNEKLFF. CDR3 in DNA: TGTGCCAGCAGGGTTTTACAGGGAAATGAAAAACTGTTTTTT.

The CDR3 nucleotides read TGTGCCAGCAGCCCGTACACAGGGTTCTCGAAAGATACGCAGTATTTT. This gives the protein CASSPYTGFSKDTQYF. V and J are TRBV13 and TRBJ2-3; tentative D call: TRBD1 (6 bases). Deletions cut 5 bases from V and 5 bases from J, with 20 bases between. The CDR3 is 16 amino acids. Germline values: CDR1 PRHDT, CDR2 FYEKMQ (reference sequence).

The V and J genes are TRBV29-1 and TRBJ2-5; the D is unclear. Gene TRBJ2-1 matches the end of the DNA better, so the J call may be wrong. CDR1 SQVTM and CDR2 ANQGSEA come from the germline V gene. CDR3 length equals 10 residues. The CDR3, as DNA: TGCAGCGTTGACCAAGAGACCCAGTTCTTC. Its translation is CSVDQETQFF.

This clonotype was picked up many times. The chain has TRBV7-2 and TRBJ2-5, with D unresolved. The germline V gene has CDR1 SGHTA and CDR2 FQGNSA. The CDR3 contains 13 residues. V was trimmed by 2 bases and J by 5 bases, leaving 9 bases between them. The CDR3 DNA reads as TGTGCCAGCAGCTTATCCAGGTTGGAGACCCAGTACTTC. This encodes CASSLSRLETQYF. The full variable domain, rest sourced from reference TRBV7-2 and TRBJ2-5, is GAGVSQSPSNKVTEKGKDVELRCDPISGHTALYWYRQSLGQGLEFLIYFQGNSAPDKSGLPSDRFSAERTGGSVSTLTIQRTQQEDSAVYLCASSLSRLETQYFGPGTRLLVL.

A remark on this clonotype: Sequence at one end of the junction differs from germline and may be a read error. This chain links TRBV4-3 with TRBJ2-4; 10 bases map to TRBD1. Germline V gives CDR1 LGHNA, CDR2 YSLEER. CDR3 length: 16 amino acids. The CDR3 loop reads CASGQEGTGVLGIQYF. The CDR3 DNA reads as TGCGCCAGCGGCCAAGAGGGGACAGGGGTCCTTGGGATTCAGTACTTC.

This clonotype was seen once. The chain uses TRBV28 and TRBJ2-1, with 8 positions matching TRBD1. This CDR3 contains 14 residues. The V gene end was trimmed by 8 bases and the J gene end by 8 bases; junction bases not matched to a gene: 11. Germline CDR1 reads MDHEN; CDR2 reads SYDVKM. The chain's CDR3 is CASQGTGNSDEQFF. The CDR3 region has the DNA TGTGCCAGCCAAGGGACAGGTAACTCGGATGAGCAGTTCTTC.

The genes are TRBV20-1 and TRBJ2-1, with a weak D call TRBD1 (6 bases). The CDR3 has 15 amino acids. V was clipped by 5 bases and J by 5 bases, with 19 bases between them. Germline V gives CDR1 DFQATT, CDR2 SNEGSKA (reference sequence). The CDR3 protein is CSAYTGTTTHNEQFF. CDR3 nucleotide sequence: TGCAGTGCTTATACCGGGACAACCACTCACAATGAGCAGTTCTTC.

This clonotype was counted a few times. The chain couples TRBV12-5 to TRBJ1-2, with 9 bases fitting TRBD1. Germline V gives CDR1 LGHNT, CDR2 FRNRAP. The V gene end was trimmed by 6 bases and the J gene end by 7 bases; junction bases not matched to a gene: 9. The CDR3 extends over 14 amino acids. CDR3 residues: CASGSTGGRRGYTF. CDR3 sequence (DNA): TGTGCTAGTGGATCGACAGGGGGGCGTCGTGGCTACACCTTC. Together with reference TRBV12-5 and TRBJ1-2, the CDR3 gives the full variable domain: DARVTQTPRHKVTEMGQEVTMRCQPILGHNTVFWYRQTMMQGLELLAYFRNRAPLDDSGMPKDRFSAEMPDATLATLKIQPSEPRDSAVYFCASGSTGGRRGYTFGSGTRLTVV.

This clonotype has just a few counts. V and J are TRBV9 and TRBJ2-3; 14 nucleotides line up with TRBD2. V was clipped by 5 bases and J by 6 bases; unmatched bases: 14. This CDR3 is 18 amino acids long. Germline V gene sequence: CDR1 SGDLS, CDR2 YYNGEE. The CDR3 nucleotides are TGTGCCAGCAGGGCCGGGACTAGCGGGGGCCCTAATCCGGATACGCAGTATTTT. Its translation is CASRAGTSGGPNPDTQYF.